These 6 T cell receptor beta chains originate from one sample sequenced in a study of regulatory T cells in long-lasting Graves disease. Time point indicated: newly diagnosed GD, antithyroid drugs for less than 3 months. RNA extracted from PBMCs served as the sequencing template. Researchers made TCR beta libraries by using iRepertoire HTBI primers and running Arm-PCR on CDR3 regions. MiXCR, run by TCRdb on the multiplex PCR reads, gives a single entry per CDR3 protein. Among fewer than 500,000 distinct CDR3 sequences, 15% to 20% were seen once, and the ten largest hold more than 9%. The sample was also reused in another study, on T cells in Graves' hyperthyroidism and ophthalmopathy.

The source was peripheral blood mononuclear cells (PBMCs), collected at new diagnosis, from a patient treated with antithyroid drugs. The receptors stem from a man aged 35-49 years with Graves disease.

The chain combines TRBV5-1 with TRBJ2-2; maybe TRBD1 (5 bases). The V end was cut by 0 bases, the J end by 0 bases, with 9 bases between. The CDR3 sequence is 16 residues long. Germline values: CDR1 SGHRS, CDR2 YFSETQ. CDR3: CASSLGQGPNTGELFF. The CDR3 DNA follows: TGCGCCAGCAGCTTGGGTCAGGGTCCGAACACCGGGGAGCTGTTTTTT.

This clonotype has only a few counts. J is TRBJ2-5 and V is TRBV12-5; the D gene could be TRBD1 or TRBD2 (5 bases each). There are 15 residues in the CDR3. Trimming took 4 bases from V and 0 from J, leaving 12 bases between them. CDR1 and CDR2 (germline): LGHNT, FRNRAP. The CDR3 reads CASGSGTEYQETQYF. The CDR3 DNA follows: TGTGCTAGTGGTTCCGGGACGGAGTACCAAGAGACCCAGTACTTC.

This clonotype came up a few times. A single base separates this from a much larger clone, so it may be a read error. The chain links TRBV9 to TRBJ2-1, with TRBD2 matching 8 bases. V shed 0 bases and J 2 bases; nucleotides not matched to a gene: 1. There are 15 residues in the CDR3. The V gene's germline CDR1 is SGDLS and CDR2 YYNGEE. The CDR3 nucleotides read TGTGCCAGCAGCGTAGACGGGAGGGCCTACAATGAGCAGTTCTTC. Its protein product is CASSVDGRAYNEQFF.

This clonotype was observed many times. The V and J genes are TRBV6-1 and TRBJ2-7; 15 bases align to TRBD2. Germline values: CDR1 MNHNS, CDR2 SASEGT. The CDR3 sequence is 16 residues long. J was trimmed by 9 bases and V by 2 bases; bases with no gene match: 8. This CDR3 is CASSENGGLAGGVQYF. The CDR3 coding sequence is TGTGCCAGCAGTGAAAATGGGGGACTAGCGGGAGGAGTGCAGTACTTC.

This clonotype was seen repeatedly, ten times or more. The rearrangement uses TRBV6-5 and TRBJ2-5, with a tentative D call TRBD1 (6 bases). The CDR3 totals 15 residues. V lost 0 bases and J 4 bases, leaving 12 bases between the germline ends. The germline V gene encodes CDR1 MNHEY and CDR2 SVGAGI. CDR3 nucleotides: TGTGCCAGCAGTTACTCGGGGGCAGATCGAGAGACCCAGTACTTC. This encodes CASSYSGADRETQYF.

This chain joins TRBV7-6 and TRBJ2-2; a possible D gene is TRBD1 (6 bases). Germline CDR1 reads SGHVS; CDR2 reads FNYEAQ. The CDR3 spans 16 residues. The V end was cut by 3 bases, the J end by 0 bases, with 11 bases between. This CDR3 is CASSFSAGANTGELFF. DNA for the CDR3: TGTGCCAGCAGCTTTTCGGCAGGGGCGAACACCGGGGAGCTGTTTTTT.